The rows below give T cell receptor beta chains drawn from one sample of a study of CD8+ T cells in alopecia areata. Repertoires were generated with immunoSEQ multiplex PCR, while TCRdb's copy carries only in-frame clones and drops some. The sample carries some 42,000 clones, about nine tenths recorded once. Specimen: CD8+ T cells sorted from blood, collected at week 24, from a patient treated with tofacitinib. These receptors were obtained from a human donor with alopecia areata. Each CDR3 is given with its conserved first and last residue. Fields, in order: clone size, J gene, V gene, D gene, CDR3 protein, CDR3 DNA. D genes are given only for firm matches. Clone size appears in some rows only: once, few, many, or a class for an expanded clone.

size: once; J: TRBJ2-3; V: TRBV13; D: .; CDR3: CASSLGPERQYF; DNA: TGTGCCAGCAGCTTAGGCCCGGAGAGGCAGTATTTT
size: .; J: TRBJ2-1; V: TRBV9; D: .; CDR3: CASSPGAGPGNEQFF; DNA: TGTGCCAGCAGCCCAGGGGCGGGACCGGGCAATGAGCAGTTCTTC
size: .; J: TRBJ1-1; V: TRBV7-6; D: .; CDR3: CASSLDGGLTEAFF; DNA: TGTGCCAGCAGCTTAGATGGGGGGCTCACTGAAGCTTTCTTT
size: .; J: TRBJ2-7; V: TRBV11-2; D: .; CDR3: CASSLEAGPYEQYF; DNA: TGTGCCAGCAGCTTGGAAGCGGGCCCCTACGAGCAGTACTTC
size: .; J: TRBJ2-2; V: TRBV6-5; D: .; CDR3: CASRVTGFTGELFF; DNA: TGTGCCAGCAGGGTCACGGGCTTCACCGGGGAGCTGTTTTTT
size: .; J: TRBJ2-7; V: TRBV5-6; D: .; CDR3: CASRASQNHYEQYF; DNA: TGTGCCAGCAGAGCTTCACAGAATCACTACGAGCAGTACTTC
size: .; J: TRBJ2-2; V: TRBV7-9; D: .; CDR3: CASGGQLNTGELFF; DNA: TGTGCCAGCGGAGGACAGCTAAACACCGGGGAGCTGTTTTTT
size: .; J: TRBJ2-7; V: TRBV4-1; D: .; CDR3: CASSQESGRQVHEQYF; DNA: TGCGCCAGCAGCCAAGAATCGGGTAGACAGGTCCACGAGCAGTACTTC
size: .; J: TRBJ2-7; V: TRBV28; D: TRBD2; CDR3: CASSADWLAGAESPYERYF; DNA: TGTGCCAGCAGTGCTGATTGGCTAGCGGGCGCCGAAAGCCCCTACGAGCGGTACTTC
size: .; J: TRBJ2-1; V: TRBV10-3; D: TRBD1; CDR3: CAISDSKRPRGLNEQFF; DNA: TGTGCCATCAGTGATAGTAAAAGGCCAAGGGGGCTCAATGAGCAGTTCTTC
size: once; J: TRBJ2-1; V: TRBV19; D: .; CDR3: CASSIRQVASYNEQFF; DNA: TGTGCCAGTAGTATCCGCCAAGTGGCCTCCTACAATGAGCAGTTCTTC
size: few; J: TRBJ2-4; V: TRBV6-9; D: .; CDR3: CASSYENIQYF; DNA: TGTGCCAGCAGTTATGAAAACATTCAGTACTTC
size: few; J: TRBJ2-4; V: TRBV7-8; D: .; CDR3: CASSHPPKNIQYF; DNA: TGTGCCAGCAGCCACCCGCCGAAAAACATTCAGTACTTC
size: .; J: TRBJ1-1; V: TRBV7-9; D: .; CDR3: CASSLRETTAVHEGAFF; DNA: TGTGCCAGCAGCTTAAGAGAGACGACGGCCGTACATGAGGGAGCTTTCTTT
size: .; J: TRBJ2-2; V: TRBV6-1; D: TRBD1; CDR3: CASSDPGTGKTGELFF; DNA: TGTGCCAGCAGTGATCCCGGGACAGGGAAGACCGGGGAGCTGTTTTTT
size: .; J: TRBJ2-7; V: TRBV5-1; D: .; CDR3: CASSLRLGQFYEQYF; DNA: TGCGCCAGCAGCCTGCGCTTGGGACAATTCTACGAGCAGTACTTC
size: once; J: TRBJ2-7; V: TRBV7-9; D: TRBD2; CDR3: CASSKGGYEQYF; DNA: TGTGCCAGCAGCAAGGGAGGGTACGAGCAGTACTTC
size: .; J: TRBJ2-7; V: TRBV28; D: .; CDR3: CASSFNTGTVSYEQYF; DNA: TGTGCCAGCAGTTTTAATACCGGGACCGTCTCGTACGAGCAGTACTTC
size: few; J: TRBJ2-7; V: TRBV29-1; D: .; CDR3: CSVQRGSESSYEQYF; DNA: TGCAGCGTACAGAGGGGTAGCGAAAGCTCCTACGAGCAGTACTTC
size: .; J: TRBJ2-7; V: TRBV4-1; D: TRBD1; CDR3: CASSQRTGSYEQYF; DNA: TGCGCCAGCAGCCAAAGGACAGGGTCCTACGAGCAGTACTTC
size: .; J: TRBJ2-2; V: TRBV6-5; D: TRBD1; CDR3: CASRRDRGFTGELFF; DNA: TGTGCCAGCAGGCGGGACAGGGGGTTCACCGGGGAGCTGTTTTTT
size: .; J: TRBJ1-3; V: TRBV25-1; D: .; CDR3: CASSEIGAGNTIYF; DNA: TGTGCCAGCAGCGAGATTGGGGCTGGAAACACCATATATTTT
size: .; J: TRBJ2-7; V: TRBV21-1; D: .; CDR3: CASSGGDNGSYEQYF; DNA: TGTGCCAGCAGCGGCGGGGACAACGGCTCCTACGAGCAGTACTTC
size: once; J: TRBJ2-3; V: TRBV27; D: TRBD2; CDR3: CASSAGGPSDTQYF; DNA: TGTGCCAGCAGCGCGGGGGGGCCTTCAGATACGCAGTATTTT
size: .; J: TRBJ2-2; V: TRBV7-9; D: .; CDR3: CASSTGGPDAFF; DNA: TGTGCCAGCAGCACCGGCGGGCCCGACGCGTTTTTT
size: .; J: TRBJ2-1; V: TRBV7-9; D: TRBD2; CDR3: CASSLGLASENEQFF; DNA: TGTGCCAGCAGCTTGGGACTAGCGTCTGAGAATGAGCAGTTCTTC
size: .; J: TRBJ2-1; V: TRBV29-1; D: .; CDR3: CSVEDLRDGASSSYNEQFF; DNA: TGCAGCGTTGAAGATCTCCGGGACGGGGCGAGCAGCTCCTACAATGAGCAGTTCTTC
size: .; J: TRBJ2-3; V: TRBV5-6; D: .; CDR3: CASSLQGGSTDTQYF; DNA: TGTGCCAGCAGCTTGCAGGGTGGGAGCACAGATACGCAGTATTTT
size: .; J: TRBJ1-1; V: TRBV19; D: .; CDR3: CATLETGYTEAFF; DNA: TGTGCCACCCTGGAAACAGGCTACACTGAAGCTTTCTTT
size: .; J: TRBJ2-7; V: TRBV19; D: .; CDR3: CASSIGSGYEQYF; DNA: TGTGCCAGTAGTATTGGGTCGGGCTACGAGCAGTACTTC
size: .; J: TRBJ1-1; V: TRBV29-1; D: .; CDR3: CSVEGGGKAFF; DNA: TGCAGCGTTGAAGGGGGCGGGAAAGCTTTCTTT
size: once; J: TRBJ2-7; V: TRBV1; D: .; CDR3: CTSSTQQNEQYF; DNA: TGCACCAGCAGCACCCAACAGAACGAGCAGTACTTC
size: .; J: TRBJ2-5; V: TRBV7-9; D: TRBD1; CDR3: CASSFLPGQALQETQYF; DNA: TGTGCCAGCAGCTTCCTCCCGGGACAGGCGCTTCAAGAGACCCAGTACTTC
size: .; J: TRBJ2-1; V: TRBV5-1; D: .; CDR3: CASSGALSSYNEQFF; DNA: TGCGCCAGCAGCGGAGCCCTCAGCTCCTACAATGAGCAGTTCTTC
size: .; J: TRBJ2-3; V: TRBV2; D: .; CDR3: CASQQNRGRTGDTQYF; DNA: TGTGCCAGCCAACAGAACCGGGGGCGCACCGGAGATACGCAGTATTTT
size: .; J: TRBJ2-7; V: TRBV30; D: TRBD1; CDR3: CAWSVKGTDYEQYF; DNA: TGTGCCTGGAGTGTAAAGGGGACAGACTACGAGCAGTACTTC
size: .; J: TRBJ2-1; V: TRBV5-4; D: TRBD2; CDR3: CASSLALAGTDNEQFF; DNA: TGTGCCAGCAGCTTGGCCCTAGCGGGGACTGACAATGAGCAGTTCTTC
size: .; J: TRBJ2-2; V: TRBV7-8; D: .; CDR3: CASSLAWAGASNTGELFF; DNA: TGTGCCAGCAGCTTAGCGTGGGCGGGGGCCTCTAACACCGGGGAGCTGTTTTTT
size: .; J: TRBJ1-2; V: TRBV7-6; D: .; CDR3: CASSLGDSPYYGYTF; DNA: TGTGCCAGCAGCTTAGGCGACAGCCCGTACTATGGCTACACCTTC
size: .; J: TRBJ2-7; V: TRBV28; D: .; CDR3: CASSMGVSSYEQYF; DNA: TGTGCCAGCAGTATGGGTGTAAGCTCCTACGAGCAGTACTTC